The 9 T cell receptor beta chains given below trace back to one sample, sequenced in a study of blood T cell repertoires in COVID-19 (dated by TCRdb to 2018 to 2020). The method was the immunoSEQ multiplex PCR assay. Drawn from immuneACCESS, this table holds only the in-frame rearrangements with V and J called that TCRdb kept. Clones are partly lost; checked studies trace under half to an unresolved V gene and leave the rest unexplained. Counted in this sample were roughly 69,000 clones; around 82% of them appeared once. The top ten constitute 12% to 15% of the sample. The specimen sequenced was peripheral blood. The receptors come from a man aged 60 to 75 with COVID-19, enrolled during active disease.

A few counts support this clone. The chain uses TRBV28 and TRBJ1-6; 8 bases map to TRBD1. V was pared by 3 bases and J by 11 bases, with 9 bases of the junction left unmatched. The CDR3 length is 15 residues. Germline lookup yields CDR1 MDHEN and CDR2 SYDVKM. This chain's CDR3 is CASSFGQGGMTPLHF. The CDR3 DNA is TGTGCCAGCAGTTTCGGACAGGGTGGAATGACACCCCTCCACTTT.

The rearrangement uses TRBV20-1 and TRBJ1-2; TRBD1 is a possible D gene (6 bases). The germline CDR1 and CDR2 sequences are DFQATT and SNEGSKA (reference sequence). The CDR3 has 12 amino acids. V lost 3 bases and J 7 bases, leaving 12 bases between the germline ends. CDR3 residues: CSASETGLGYTF. The CDR3 DNA sequence: TGCAGTGCTAGTGAAACAGGGCTTGGCTACACCTTC.

The chain couples TRBV5-1 to TRBJ2-7, with TRBD1 identical over 8 bases. This CDR3 contains 15 residues. CDR1 and CDR2 from the germline V gene are SGHRS and YFSETQ. The trim removed 0 bases at V and 0 bases at J, leaving 2 bases unmatched. The CDR3 loop is CASSLGGQDSYEQYF. The CDR3 DNA reads TGCGCCAGCAGCTTGGGGGGACAGGACTCCTACGAGCAGTACTTC. The variable domain in full, completed from reference TRBV5-1 and TRBJ2-7, reads KAGVTQTPRYLIKTRGQQVTLSCSPISGHRSVSWYQQTPGQGLQFLFEYFSETQRNKGNFPGRFSGRQFSNSRSEMNVSTLELGDSALYLCASSLGGQDSYEQYFGPGTRLTVT.

V is TRBV19 and J is TRBJ2-7, with TRBD1 matching over 11 bases. Unmatched junction bases numbered 9, after V lost 8 bases and J lost 3 bases. The CDR3 consists of 15 residues. The germline V gene has CDR1 LNHDA and CDR2 SQIVND (reference sequence). As DNA, the CDR3 is TGTGCCAGTGCCTCCGGGACAGGGGGTCACTACGAGCAGTACTTC. It specifies CASASGTGGHYEQYF.

CDR3: CASSLLGRGGYTF. The CDR3, as DNA: TGTGCCAGCAGTTTATTGGGTCGAGGGGGCTACACCTTC. This chain connects TRBV27 to TRBJ1-2; no clear D. Per the germline V gene, CDR1 is MNHEY and CDR2 is SMNVEV (reference sequence). The CDR3 loop spans 13 amino acids. Trimming cost V 1 base and J 8 bases, with 11 bases left between them.

The J gene is TRBJ1-1, the V gene TRBV19, with D unclear. The CDR3 extends over 15 amino acids. The V and J ends lost 3 bases and 1 base respectively, with 12 bases between them. The V gene's germline CDR1 is LNHDA and CDR2 SQIVND (reference sequence). CDR3 nucleotide sequence: TGTGCCAGTAGTATTGGCCGACGGAGGAACACTGAAGCTTTCTTT. It encodes CASSIGRRRNTEAFF. The entire variable domain, with the rest obtained from reference TRBV19 and TRBJ1-1, is as follows: DGGITQSPKYLFRKEGQNVTLSCEQNLNHDAMYWYRQDPGQGLRLIYYSQIVNDFQKGDIAEGYSVSREKKESFPLTVTSAQKNPTAFYLCASSIGRRRNTEAFFGQGTRLTVV.

The chain couples TRBV20-1 to TRBJ2-2, with D unresolved. V lost 0 bases and J lost 9, with 5 bases in between. The CDR3 has 11 amino acids. Germline CDR1 DFQATT, CDR2 SNEGSKA (reference sequence). This chain's CDR3 is CSARDGRELFF. DNA for the CDR3: TGCAGTGCTAGAGATGGGCGGGAGCTGTTTTTT.

The V gene is TRBV3-1 (or the pseudogene TRBV3-2), the J gene TRBJ1-2, with D possibly being TRBD1 (5 bases). Looked up from germline, CDR1 is LGHDT and CDR2 is YNNKEL (reference sequence). Trimming took off 4 bases at V and 4 bases at J, with 19 bases between the two ends. The CDR3 totals 16 residues. As DNA, the CDR3 is TGTGCCAGCAGCCCCGGGGGGGATCGCGCATTCTATGGCTACACCTTC. It specifies CASSPGGDRAFYGYTF.

This clone has just one count. The CDR3 region is CASSPGQGEKLFF. As DNA, the CDR3 is TGTGCCAGCAGCCCAGGGCAGGGCGAAAAACTGTTTTTT. The chain links TRBV11-2 to TRBJ1-4; a possible D gene is TRBD1 (5 bases). Trimming took off 5 bases at V and 8 bases at J, with 12 bases between the two ends. Germline CDR1 reads SGHAT; CDR2 reads FQNNGV. The CDR3 is 13 residues long. Full variable domain (outside the CDR3, taken from reference TRBV11-2 and TRBJ1-4): EAGVAQSPRYKIIEKRQSVAFWCNPISGHATLYWYQQILGQGPKLLIQFQNNGVVDDSQLPKDRFSAERLKGVDSTLKIQPAKLEDSAVYLCASSPGQGEKLFFGSGTQLSVL.